This record concerns one T cell receptor beta chain sequence. It has no known antigen specificity. Base qualities are missing; no much larger clone stands one base away. Another Seattle source contributed samples from volunteer blood donors who had recovered from COVID-19. The collaborating institutions used their own protocols to collect whole blood in K2EDTA tubes. For TCRbeta analysis, collaborators shipped samples as frozen whole blood, isolated PBMCs, or DNA extracted from either of those sample types. The data are from a study of blood T cell repertoires in COVID-19 (dated by TCRdb to 2018 to 2020). Regarding the research as a whole: Samples from collaborators originated in the United States, Italy and Spain and spanned both the acute and convalescent phases of COVID-19. The material from the prospective study consisted of cDNA or gDNA derived from T cells, B-cell-depleted T cells, or PBMCs. Deeply sampled blood TCRbeta repertoires from subjects exposed to, actively infected with, or recovered from COVID-19 were included in the dataset. The repertoires were made available in a free public database intended to serve as a resource for research on the immune response to SARS-CoV-2. Samples came from the ongoing ImmuneRACE study (first 160 participants) plus 1,254 subjects from 6 global collaborators. A de-identified subject ID, COVID-19 status, age in years and sex were almost always included in the sample metadata. Where available, HLA class I and class II types were obtained from metadata supplied by the sample provider rather than from assay-based typing.

General study outcomes and caveats: The quantity of clinical and demographic metadata differed by source and by participant and was supplied without curation.

TCRbeta CDR3 regions were amplified from genomic DNA using the immunoSEQ Assay, a bias-controlled multiplex PCR. In the paper's pipeline: Nucleated cell counts per sample were estimated from amplification of reference gene primers within the assay. To quantify the absolute abundance of each unique TCRbeta CDR3 rearrangement, sequence reads were collapsed and filtered. For each sample, productive Simpson clonality was calculated by taking the square root of Simpson's diversity index across productive rearrangements. The table comes from immuneACCESS by way of TCRdb, which keeps in-frame sequences with V and J called. Part of the clones is missing from these tables; in studies checked, under half for an unresolved V gene and the rest for unknown reasons. The V and J calls and clone size were taken over from that table, and D and trimming were inferred from the DNA. This sample holds some 250,000 clones; around 86% were observed only once. Clones ranked in the top ten supply about 2% of the sample.

Clipping removes 5 bases from V and 0 bases from J, with 5 as the unmatched junction base count. The CDR3 measures 15 amino acids from cysteine to phenylalanine. The entry retains the CDR3 DNA only, 45 bases that are in frame from base 1. The germline V gene sets CDR1 to MDHEN and CDR2 to SYDVKM. This chain joins TRBV28 to TRBJ2-7, with 9 middle bases fitting TRBD1. The receptor was derived from a man under 40 who had recovered from COVID-19. The sample comprised peripheral blood. The nucleotide sequence reads as follows: TGTGCCAGCAGTCTTCAACAGGGGGCCTCCTACGAGCAGTACTTC. Its translation is CASSLQQGASYEQYF.